The rows below give T cell receptor beta chains drawn from one sample of a study of T-cell reconstitution after alpha-beta-depleted transplantation in children. Each CDR3 protein is one row after TCRdb ran MiXCR on the PCR reads. Counted here are 500,000 to 600,000 distinct CDR3 sequences, 15% to 20% occurring once; the ten biggest clones make up roughly 3.3%. Sequenced here: PBMCs from the stem cell graft donor, sampled from the stem cell graft. The receptor set was obtained from a human donor who donated a stem cell graft to a child with acute lymphoblastic leukemia. Each CDR3 is given with its conserved first and last residue.

j_gene	v_gene	CDR3aa
TRBJ1-3	TRBV10-1	CASSESRHLGNTIYF
TRBJ1-1	TRBV18	CASSPLDRGSDTEAFF
TRBJ2-1	TRBV4-2	CATDSRDRVVKGSYNEQFF
TRBJ2-2	TRBV4-1	CASSPGEYISRGTGELFF
TRBJ2-7	TRBV4-1	CASSPRDRGTYEQYF
TRBJ1-1	TRBV3-1	CASSPSSGEPNTEAFF
TRBJ1-1	TRBV18	CASSPPEFSHVEAFF
TRBJ1-3	TRBV20-1	CSAKGPGMPSGNTIYF
TRBJ2-3	TRBV29-1	CSVERAESTDTQYF
TRBJ2-7	TRBV21-1	CASSTRQKQYF
TRBJ1-3	TRBV27	CASSFSGHGNTIYF
TRBJ2-1	TRBV12-3/TRBV12-4	CASSLGLAGGPGEQFF
TRBJ2-2	TRBV29-1	CSVEGGTGELFF
TRBJ2-7	TRBV20-1	CSALKGGYEQYF
TRBJ2-1	TRBV10-3	CATLAGIRDEQFF
TRBJ2-3	TRBV27	CASRVAGGDTDTQYF
TRBJ2-3	TRBV7-8	CASSLGPPDTQYF
TRBJ2-7	TRBV5-1	CASSPLAGGPNEQYF
TRBJ2-2	TRBV4-1	CASSQDPSGIIGELFF
TRBJ1-2	TRBV27	CASSRPGTGFYGYTF
TRBJ1-1	TRBV9	CASSAAPGQSDTEAFF
TRBJ2-1	TRBV29-1	CSVADRSSYNEQFF
TRBJ2-7	TRBV5-1	CASSLAEGYEQYF
TRBJ1-1	TRBV5-4	CASSLGYREGGNTEAFF
TRBJ1-2	TRBV9	CASSVAEGGYTF
TRBJ2-2	TRBV20-1	CCARVSGKVNTGELFF
TRBJ2-7	TRBV12-3/TRBV12-4	CASSPGLAGDNEQYF
TRBJ1-5	TRBV24-1	CATSDLPDGMNNQPQHF
TRBJ2-3	TRBV25-1	CASSVLSTDTQYF
TRBJ2-5	TRBV5-1	CASSLEGLAGVKQETQYF
TRBJ1-5	TRBV19	CASSIHGQPQHF
TRBJ2-2	TRBV20-1	CSAAANTGELFF
TRBJ2-1	TRBV6-5	CASSYWTAGRVVNEQFF
TRBJ1-5	TRBV5-1	CASSLAAGQNNQPQHF
TRBJ1-1	TRBV6-1	CASSEAGTGSPKAFF
TRBJ1-1	TRBV12-3/TRBV12-4	CASSFLGGNTEAFF
TRBJ2-1	TRBV6-5	CASSLYRGRNEQFF
TRBJ2-1	TRBV15	CATSRGNGLAGHNEQFF
TRBJ2-3	TRBV29-1	CSVAGSTGKLTDTQYF
TRBJ1-2	TRBV7-3	CASSPMAGGAYGYTF
TRBJ1-1	TRBV9	CASSVSGRAAEAFF
TRBJ2-7	TRBV20-1	CSARVWGGPYEQYF
TRBJ2-7	TRBV27	CASSSPTRRWYEQYF
TRBJ1-5	TRBV12-3/TRBV12-4	CASSFSASDGQPQHF
TRBJ1-4	TRBV7-9	CASSSRDRDEKLFF
TRBJ2-5	TRBV6-1	CASSPRGPGETQYF
TRBJ1-1	TRBV7-6	CASSLGYGTEAFF
TRBJ2-7	TRBV6-5	CASSNILSYEQYF
TRBJ1-3	TRBV5-1	CASSFQGSGNTIYF
TRBJ2-7	TRBV5-5	CASSLAVGVLHEQYF
TRBJ2-2	TRBV29-1	CSVGAGGANTGELFF
TRBJ1-1	TRBV20-1	CSANGDVSRITEAFF
TRBJ2-2	TRBV29-1	CSVEAVTNTGELFF
TRBJ2-1	TRBV30	CASGTGFREQFF
TRBJ2-3	TRBV5-6	CASSLLSGRTDTQYF
TRBJ2-3	TRBV6-4	CASSEGSGSTDTQYF
TRBJ1-3	TRBV6-5	CASYTGYGGGRQGNTIYF